Below, 16 T cell receptor beta chains from the same sample are listed, as sequenced in a study of molecular identifiers for immune sequencing clone quantification. From the PCR reads, TCRdb called clonotypes with MiXCR, one entry per CDR3 protein. The profile shows approximately 320,000 distinct CDR3 sequences, about a quarter of them singletons. Sequencing was done on a sample of naive CD8+ T cells from blood, with Jurkat cell RNA spiked in. Subset indicated: FACS-sorted CD8+CD4-CCR7+CD45RA+ naive T cells. Receptors originate from a human donor in good health. Some libraries in this study had Jurkat cell RNA spiked in.

Comments on this clonotype: A junction end diverges from the germline sequence, so it may reflect a read error. J is TRBJ2-3 and V is TRBV19, with 7 bases fitting TRBD2. Per the germline V gene, CDR1 is LNHDA and CDR2 is SQIVND (reference sequence). The CDR3 loop spans 16 amino acids. The CDR3 loop reads CATSPLGGRGTDTQYF. CDR3 sequence (DNA): TGTGCCACTAGTCCCCTCGGGGGGAGGGGCACAGATACGCAGTATTTT.

On this clonotype itself: A much bigger clone sits one base away, suggesting this may be a read error. The genes are TRBV30 and TRBJ1-1; D is unclear. CDR3 length: 13 residues. Germline-derived CDR1 and CDR2 are GTSNPN and SVGIG (reference sequence). Trimming cost V 7 bases and J 3 bases, with 15 bases left between them. As DNA, the CDR3 is TGTGCCTACGCGGAGGGCATGGACACTGAAGCTTTCTTT. Its protein product is CAYAEGMDTEAFF.

This clonotype was picked up a small number of times. The junction and the germline gene differ at one end; a read error may be behind it. In nucleotides, the CDR3 is TGTGCCAGCCGCGTTGGGGGGGGTGAAGCTTTCTTT. Its protein is CASRVGGGEAFF. The chain employs TRBV9 and TRBJ1-1; D possibly corresponds to TRBD1 (5 bases). The CDR3 is 12 residues long. Germline lookup yields CDR1 SGDLS and CDR2 YYNGEE.

In this sample, this clonotype turned up many times. V gene TRBV7-6 combines with J gene TRBJ2-2, with unresolved D. The CDR3 totals 14 residues. CDR1 is SGHVS, CDR2 FNYEAQ, per germline. The germline V and J ends were trimmed by 0 bases and 6 bases, with 8 bases remaining between them. The CDR3 nucleotides read TGTGCCAGCAGCTTAGCTTTTGGGTCCGGGGAGCTGTTTTTT. Amino acid sequence: CASSLAFGSGELFF.

This clonotype has at least ten counts. The rearrangement links TRBV24-1 to TRBJ2-3, with 8 bases fitting TRBD2. The CDR3 loop spans 17 amino acids. The junction had 8 bases not matched to a gene; V was cut back by 0 bases and J by 4 bases. Germline CDR1 KGHDR, CDR2 SFDVKD. The CDR3 DNA sequence: TGTGCCACCAGTGATTTGGACGCGGGAGGAGATCCAGATACGCAGTATTTT. Translating it yields CATSDLDAGGDPDTQYF.

This clonotype was counted at least ten times. The chain couples TRBV6-2 or TRBV6-3 to TRBJ1-1; D remains ambiguous. The CDR3 contains 13 residues. The germline V and J ends were trimmed by 6 bases and 5 bases, with 13 bases remaining between them. Germline V gene lookup returns CDR1 MNHEY and CDR2 SVGEGT. CDR3 amino acids: CASSLGIGTEAFF. In DNA form, the CDR3 reads TGTGCCAGCAGCTTAGGGATAGGGACTGAAGCTTTCTTT.

Here the CDR3 reads CASTHSRLGWTEAFF. CDR3 in DNA: TGCGCCAGCACCCATTCGAGGTTGGGGTGGACTGAAGCTTTCTTT. V is TRBV4-1 and J is TRBJ1-1; D remains unclear. The CDR3 runs 15 residues. V was clipped by 7 bases and J by 5 bases, with 20 bases between them. Germline V gene data show CDR1 as MGHRA and CDR2 as YSYEKL.

This clonotype was counted many times. The V gene is TRBV7-2, the J gene TRBJ1-2; no firm D call. This CDR3 region has 13 residues. The V end was cut by 5 bases, the J end by 4 bases, with 11 bases between. Germline assignment: CDR1 SGHTA and CDR2 FQGNSA. The CDR3 loop is CASSPSVVYGYTF. Written as DNA, the CDR3 is TGTGCCAGCAGCCCAAGTGTAGTCTATGGCTACACCTTC.

This clonotype showed up just a few times. At one end the junction does not follow the germline gene, possibly because of a read error. The chain employs TRBV28 and TRBJ2-7; tentative D call: TRBD2 (6 bases). The CDR3 sequence is 16 residues long. Germline lookup yields CDR1 MDHEN and CDR2 SYDVKM. CDR3 DNA sequence: TGTGCCGGCAGTCCCCAACCCGGGGGTAAATCCTACGAGCAGTACTTC. Amino acids: CAGSPQPGGKSYEQYF.

In its sample, this clonotype was seen many times. The rearrangement uses TRBV28 and TRBJ1-1; D possibly corresponds to TRBD1 (5 bases). This CDR3 is built from 14 residues. The germline V and J ends were trimmed by 5 bases and 6 bases, with 16 bases remaining between them. Germline loops: CDR1 MDHEN, CDR2 SYDVKM. This CDR3 reads CASSPFDRPPEAFF. CDR3 coding DNA: TGTGCCAGCAGTCCCTTCGACAGACCCCCTGAAGCTTTCTTT.

This clonotype was counted ten times or more. The chain has TRBV29-1 and TRBJ2-5; 7 bases line up with TRBD2. The CDR3 is made up of 14 amino acids. In germline, CDR1 is SQVTM, CDR2 ANQGSEA. Trimming removed 2 bases from V and 2 bases from J; junction bases left unmatched: 5. DNA of the CDR3: TGCAGCGTTGAACGTCTAGCGGCACAAGAGACCCAGTACTTC. Protein sequence: CSVERLAAQETQYF.

The chain couples TRBV15 to TRBJ2-2, with D possibly TRBD1 on 5 matching bases. Germline values: CDR1 LNHNV, CDR2 YYDKDF (reference sequence). The CDR3 is 19 amino acids. Trimming cost V 5 bases and J 5 bases, with 27 bases left between them. The CDR3 DNA follows: TGTGCCACCAGCTCCAACTTGCCAGGGTCCTTAATGAGTACCGGGGAGCTGTTTTTT. It translates to CATSSNLPGSLMSTGELFF.

This clonotype was seen more than once but under ten times. V gene TRBV12-5 combines with J gene TRBJ2-7, with 13 bases fitting TRBD2. Germline-derived CDR1 and CDR2 are LGHNT and FRNRAP. The trim removed 3 bases at V and 6 bases at J, leaving 17 bases unmatched. This CDR3 comprises 19 residues. This CDR3 is CASGFPGLAGPPPGREQYF. As DNA, the CDR3 is TGTGCTAGTGGTTTCCCGGGACTAGCGGGACCCCCTCCAGGCCGCGAGCAGTACTTC. The full variable domain, rest sourced from reference TRBV12-5 and TRBJ2-7, is DARVTQTPRHKVTEMGQEVTMRCQPILGHNTVFWYRQTMMQGLELLAYFRNRAPLDDSGMPKDRFSAEMPDATLATLKIQPSEPRDSAVYFCASGFPGLAGPPPGREQYFGPGTRLTVT.

This clonotype was observed many times. The chain combines TRBV20-1 with TRBJ2-7; TRBD1 might be the D (5 bases). Trimming shortened V by 0 bases and J by 5 bases, and 14 bases separated the two germline ends. Germline V gives CDR1 DFQATT, CDR2 SNEGSKA (reference sequence). The CDR3 is made up of 14 amino acids. The CDR3 loop reads CSARDWTSRDEQYF. The CDR3 DNA sequence: TGCAGTGCTAGAGACTGGACAAGTCGCGACGAGCAGTACTTC.

The sample holds many counts of this clonotype. The rearrangement uses TRBV5-6 and TRBJ2-7, with a weak D call TRBD2 (5 bases). V lost 4 bases and J lost 7, with 15 bases in between. There are 13 residues in the CDR3. Germline CDR1 and CDR2: SGHDT and YYEEEE. The CDR3 protein is CASSLEPTGEQYF. The CDR3 DNA is TGTGCCAGCAGCCTCGAACCGACGGGGGAGCAGTACTTC. Based on the CDR3 plus reference TRBV5-6 and TRBJ2-7, the full variable domain is DAGVTQSPTHLIKTRGQQVTLRCSPKSGHDTVSWYQQALGQGPQFIFQYYEEEERQRGNFPDRFSGHQFPNYSSELNVNALLLGDSALYLCASSLEPTGEQYFGPGTRLTVT.

The chain has TRBV7-9 and TRBJ1-2; D is undetermined. Between the trimmed V and J ends, which lost 3 bases and 8 bases, there was a span of 10 bases. This CDR3 is 12 amino acids long. CDR1 SEHNR and CDR2 FQNEAQ come from the germline V gene (reference sequence). The CDR3: CASSFSPEGYTF. CDR3 DNA sequence: TGTGCCAGCAGCTTTTCGCCCGAGGGCTACACCTTC.